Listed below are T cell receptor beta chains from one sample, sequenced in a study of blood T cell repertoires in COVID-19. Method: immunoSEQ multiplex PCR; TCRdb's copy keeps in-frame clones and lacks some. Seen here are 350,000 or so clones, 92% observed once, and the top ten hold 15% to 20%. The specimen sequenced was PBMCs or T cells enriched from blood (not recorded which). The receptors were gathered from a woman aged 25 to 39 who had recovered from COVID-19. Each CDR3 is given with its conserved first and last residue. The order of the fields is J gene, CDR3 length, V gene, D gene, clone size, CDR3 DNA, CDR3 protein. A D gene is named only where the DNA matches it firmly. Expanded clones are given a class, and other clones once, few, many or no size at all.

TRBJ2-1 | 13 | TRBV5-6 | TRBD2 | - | TGTGCCAGCAGCACGGGAGCGGGGAATGAGCAGTTCTTC | CASSTGAGNEQFF
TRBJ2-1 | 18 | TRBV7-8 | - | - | TGTGCCAGCAGTTCCCCGGCGGATCGGGAGCTTTTGTACAATGAGCAGTTCTTC | CASSSPADRELLYNEQFF
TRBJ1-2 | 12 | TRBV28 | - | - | TGTGCCAGCTTTAGCAGGGCCTATGGCTACACCTTC | CASFSRAYGYTF
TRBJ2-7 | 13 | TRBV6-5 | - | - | TGTGCCAGCAGTTACGACATATCCTACGAGCAGTACTTC | CASSYDISYEQYF
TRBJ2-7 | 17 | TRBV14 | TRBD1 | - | TGTGCCAGCAGCCCTGGGACAGCGACTGTCTTCCCCTACGAGCAGTACTTC | CASSPGTATVFPYEQYF
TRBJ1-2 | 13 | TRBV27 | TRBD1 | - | TGTGCCAGCAGGAGCTACAGGGGGTACGGCTACACCTTC | CASRSYRGYGYTF
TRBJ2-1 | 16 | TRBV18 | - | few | TGTGCCAGCTCACCACCGGTTCTAGCCCTAGGCAATGAGCAGTTCTTC | CASSPPVLALGNEQFF
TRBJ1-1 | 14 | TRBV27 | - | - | TGTGCCAGCAGTTCCAGGGGAGCTAACACTGAAGCTTTCTTT | CASSSRGANTEAFF
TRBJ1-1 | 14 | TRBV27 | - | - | TGTGCCAGCAGCCCCACAGGGCCCGGCACTGAAGCTTTCTTT | CASSPTGPGTEAFF
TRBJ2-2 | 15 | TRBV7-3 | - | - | TGTGCCAGCAGCCTAGACATACTAGCCAGCGGGGAGCTGTTTTTT | CASSLDILASGELFF
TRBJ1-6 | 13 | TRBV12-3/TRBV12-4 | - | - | TGTGCCAGCAGTTTACAGGAAAGTTCACCCCTCCACTTT | CASSLQESSPLHF
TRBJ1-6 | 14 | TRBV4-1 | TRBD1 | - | TGCGCCAGCAGCCACTTGACAGGGAATTCACCCCTCCACTTT | CASSHLTGNSPLHF
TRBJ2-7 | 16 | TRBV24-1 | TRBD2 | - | TGTGCCACCAGTGACTCAACTAGCGGGAGGACCTACGAGCAGTACTTC | CATSDSTSGRTYEQYF
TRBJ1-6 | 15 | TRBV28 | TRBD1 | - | TGTGCCAGCAGTCCCTGGACAGGGAGGGATTCACCCCTCCACTTT | CASSPWTGRDSPLHF
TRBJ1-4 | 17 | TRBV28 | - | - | TGTGCCAGCAGTTTATATACGCAGGATGGAACTAATGAAAAACTGTTTTTT | CASSLYTQDGTNEKLFF
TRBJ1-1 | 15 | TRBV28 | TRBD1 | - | TGTGCCAGCAGTCCAGAGGGACAGATGAACACTGAAGCTTTCTTT | CASSPEGQMNTEAFF
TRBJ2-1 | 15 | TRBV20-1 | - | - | TGCAGTGCTAGTCTCAGGGCGGGGGCGTACAATGAGCAGTTCTTC | CSASLRAGAYNEQFF
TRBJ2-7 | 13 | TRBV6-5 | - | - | TGTGCCAGCAGCGACGGGGTGGGGGCCGAGCAGTACTTC | CASSDGVGAEQYF
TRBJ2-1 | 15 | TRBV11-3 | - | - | TGTGCCAGCAGCTTAACGGGGTCTCCCTACAATGAGCAGTTCTTC | CASSLTGSPYNEQFF
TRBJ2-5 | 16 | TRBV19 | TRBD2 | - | TGTGCCAGTAGTCGGACTAGCGGGAGATGGGGGGAGACCCAGTACTTC | CASSRTSGRWGETQYF
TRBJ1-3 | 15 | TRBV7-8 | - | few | TGTGCCAGCAGCTCCATGACAGACTCTGGAAACACCATATATTTT | CASSSMTDSGNTIYF
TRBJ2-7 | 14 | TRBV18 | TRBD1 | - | TGTGCCAGCTCACGGGGACAGGGGGCCTACGAGCAGTACTTC | CASSRGQGAYEQYF
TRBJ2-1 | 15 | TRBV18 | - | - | TGTGCCAGCTCACCACCTCTTGCTCAGGGTAGAGAGCAGTTCTTC | CASSPPLAQGREQFF
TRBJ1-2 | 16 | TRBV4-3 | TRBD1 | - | TGCGCCAGCAGCCAAGATTACGGACAGGGTCGAGGTGGCTACACCTTC | CASSQDYGQGRGGYTF
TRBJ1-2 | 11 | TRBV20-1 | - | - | TGCAGTGCTAGAGTAAACTATGGCTACACCTTC | CSARVNYGYTF
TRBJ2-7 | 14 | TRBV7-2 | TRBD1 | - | TGTGCCAGCAGCCTAGGGACAGGGATCTACGAGCAGTACTTC | CASSLGTGIYEQYF
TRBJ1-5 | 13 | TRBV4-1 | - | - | TGCGCCAGCAGCCAAGATCCAGAACAGCCCCAGCATTTT | CASSQDPEQPQHF
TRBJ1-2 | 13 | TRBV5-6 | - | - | TGTGCCAGCAGCCATTACAATAACTATGGCTACACCTTC | CASSHYNNYGYTF
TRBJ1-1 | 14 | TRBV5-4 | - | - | TGTGCCAGCAGTGACAGGCTTTCGCTCACTGAAGCTTTCTTT | CASSDRLSLTEAFF
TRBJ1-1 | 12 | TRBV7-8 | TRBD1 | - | TGTGCCAGCAGTTCTTACAGGGGAGAAGTTTTCTTT | CASSSYRGEVFF
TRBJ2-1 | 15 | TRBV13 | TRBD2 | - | TGTGCCAGCAGCGTCGGCGGGAGTTCCTACAATGAGCAGTTCTTC | CASSVGGSSYNEQFF
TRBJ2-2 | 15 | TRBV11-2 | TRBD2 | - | TGTGCCAGCAGCTTTGGGACTAGGGTTACCGGGGAGCTGTTTTTT | CASSFGTRVTGELFF
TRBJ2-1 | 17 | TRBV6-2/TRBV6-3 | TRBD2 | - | TGTGCCAGCAGTTACCCTTTGCGTGCGCCTAGCGGTAATGAGCAGTTCTTC | CASSYPLRAPSGNEQFF
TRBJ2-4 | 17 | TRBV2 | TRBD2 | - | TGTGCCAGCAGTGAATCTTTCTCTAGCGGGAACGGAAACATTCAGTACTTC | CASSESFSSGNGNIQYF
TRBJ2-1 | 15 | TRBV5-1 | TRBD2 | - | TGCGCCAGCAGCTTGGCGGGGGGAACATACAATGAGCAGTTCTTC | CASSLAGGTYNEQFF
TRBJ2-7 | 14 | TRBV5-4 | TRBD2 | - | TGTGCCAGCAGCTTTAGCGGGGGCGATTACGAGCAGTACTTC | CASSFSGGDYEQYF
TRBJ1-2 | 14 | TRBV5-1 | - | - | TGCGCCAGCAGCTTGGCACAGGGTATCACAATCTACACCTTC | CASSLAQGITIYTF
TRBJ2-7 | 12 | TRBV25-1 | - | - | TGTGCCAGCAGTAGGGAGTCCGGAGAGCAGTACTTC | CASSRESGEQYF
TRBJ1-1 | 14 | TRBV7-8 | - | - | TGTGCCAGCAGCTTAGGGAGGGGATACACTGAAGCTTTCTTT | CASSLGRGYTEAFF
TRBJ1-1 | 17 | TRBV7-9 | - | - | TGTGCCAGCAGCCCCTTGCGGGGATCAGACGGTCCCGGTGAAGCTTTCTTT | CASSPLRGSDGPGEAFF
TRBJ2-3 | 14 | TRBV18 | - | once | TGTGCCAGCTCACTCCGGACAGGCACAGATACGCAGTATTTT | CASSLRTGTDTQYF
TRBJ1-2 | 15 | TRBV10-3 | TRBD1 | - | TGTGCCATCAGTGAGTCGATGGACAGGAGGAATGGCTACACCTTC | CAISESMDRRNGYTF
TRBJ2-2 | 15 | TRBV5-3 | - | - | TGTGCCAGAACCGGAGTTGTGGGTAACACCGGGGAGCTGTTTTTT | CARTGVVGNTGELFF
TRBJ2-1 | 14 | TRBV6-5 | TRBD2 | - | TGTGCCAGCAGTTACGGTGGGGGGGGTGGTGAGCAGTTCTTC | CASSYGGGGGEQFF
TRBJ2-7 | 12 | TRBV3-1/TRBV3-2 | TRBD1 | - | TGTGCCAGCAGCGCTACAGGGGTCGAGCAGTACTTC | CASSATGVEQYF
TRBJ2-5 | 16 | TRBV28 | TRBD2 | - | TGTGCCAGCGGCGAAGGGGTAGGGCGGGAGTGGGAGACCCAGTACTTC | CASGEGVGREWETQYF
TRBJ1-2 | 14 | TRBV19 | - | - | TGTGCCAGCCGGGTCGGGGAGGCTGGCTATGGCTACACCTTC | CASRVGEAGYGYTF
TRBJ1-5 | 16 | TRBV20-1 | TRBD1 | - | TGCAGTGCTAGTAGAATGACAGGGAATCTGAATCAGCCCCAGCATTTT | CSASRMTGNLNQPQHF
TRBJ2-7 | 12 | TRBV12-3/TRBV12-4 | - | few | TGTGCCAGCAGCACAGGGAACTACGAGCAGTACTTC | CASSTGNYEQYF
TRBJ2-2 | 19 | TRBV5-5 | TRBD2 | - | TGTGCCAGCAGCCGTCCACCGGTGCTAGCGGGGGGGAACACCGGGGAGCTGTTTTTT | CASSRPPVLAGGNTGELFF
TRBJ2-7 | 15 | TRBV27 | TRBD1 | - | TGTGCCACAAAACTCGGACAGGCCGGGACCTACGAGCAGTACTTC | CATKLGQAGTYEQYF
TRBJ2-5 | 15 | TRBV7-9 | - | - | TGTGCCAGCAGCTTAGTGTCGGCAGGGAGGGAGACCCAGTACTTC | CASSLVSAGRETQYF
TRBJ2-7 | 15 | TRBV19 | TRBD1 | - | TGTGCCAGTAGTATCAGGACAGGGGGCCCCTACGAGCAGTACTTC | CASSIRTGGPYEQYF
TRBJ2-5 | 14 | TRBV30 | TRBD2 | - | TGTGCCTGGAGTAGTGTAGCGGGTCGGGAGACCCAGTACTTC | CAWSSVAGRETQYF
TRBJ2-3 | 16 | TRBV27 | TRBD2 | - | TGTGCCAGCACTGTTTCGGGAGCGGGAGGACTGGATACGCAGTATTTT | CASTVSGAGGLDTQYF
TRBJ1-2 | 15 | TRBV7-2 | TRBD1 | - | TGTGCCAGCAGCTTAGGGACAGGCTCGGTCAGTGGCTACACCTTC | CASSLGTGSVSGYTF
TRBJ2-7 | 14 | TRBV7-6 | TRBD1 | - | TGTGCCAGCAGCCCAGAAACAGGGGCCTACGAGCAGTACTTC | CASSPETGAYEQYF
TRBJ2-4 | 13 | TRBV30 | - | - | TGTGCCTGGACGTCCGGGATTCGAAACATTCAGTACTTC | CAWTSGIRNIQYF
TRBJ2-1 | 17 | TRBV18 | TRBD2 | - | TGTGCCAGCTCGCCGAGCCCCGGGGGGAGCTCCTACAATGAGCAGTTCTTC | CASSPSPGGSSYNEQFF